This T cell receptor beta chain comes out of a study of T cell responses to AZD1222 COVID-19 vaccine. About the research overall: Pooling of second doses given at about 4 or about 12 weeks was done.

Profiling relied on immunoSEQ multiplex PCR, and the TCRdb table lists in-frame clones only, not all of them. The repertoire has approximately 150,000 clones, less than 95% of them found once; the top ten carry roughly 1.3%. CDR3 length equals 15 residues. The V gene's germline CDR1 is LNHNV and CDR2 YYDKDF (reference sequence). V was clipped by 0 bases and J by 6 bases, with 12 bases between them. This sequence was found in an adult in good health. The rearrangement uses TRBV15 and TRBJ1-5; D is possibly TRBD1 (5 bases). Sample: peripheral blood, taken on day 0 of AZD1222 vaccination. The CDR3 spells CATSRDGGGTQPQHF. CDR3 coding DNA: TGTGCCACCAGCAGAGATGGGGGGGGAACTCAGCCCCAGCATTTT.